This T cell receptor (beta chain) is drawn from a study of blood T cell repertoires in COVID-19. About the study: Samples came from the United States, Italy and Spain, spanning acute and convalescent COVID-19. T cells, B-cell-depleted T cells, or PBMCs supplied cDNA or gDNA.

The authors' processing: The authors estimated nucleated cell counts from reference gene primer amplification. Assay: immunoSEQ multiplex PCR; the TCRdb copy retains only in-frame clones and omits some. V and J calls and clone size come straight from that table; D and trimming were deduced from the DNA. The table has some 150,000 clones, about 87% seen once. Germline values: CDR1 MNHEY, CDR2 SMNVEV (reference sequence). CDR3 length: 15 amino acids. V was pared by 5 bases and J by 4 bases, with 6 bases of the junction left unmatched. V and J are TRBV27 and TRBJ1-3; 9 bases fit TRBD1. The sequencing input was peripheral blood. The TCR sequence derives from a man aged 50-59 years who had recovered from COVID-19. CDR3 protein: CASSVTGGLGNTIYF. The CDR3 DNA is TGTGCCAGCAGTGTAACAGGGGGCCTGGGAAACACCATATATTTT.